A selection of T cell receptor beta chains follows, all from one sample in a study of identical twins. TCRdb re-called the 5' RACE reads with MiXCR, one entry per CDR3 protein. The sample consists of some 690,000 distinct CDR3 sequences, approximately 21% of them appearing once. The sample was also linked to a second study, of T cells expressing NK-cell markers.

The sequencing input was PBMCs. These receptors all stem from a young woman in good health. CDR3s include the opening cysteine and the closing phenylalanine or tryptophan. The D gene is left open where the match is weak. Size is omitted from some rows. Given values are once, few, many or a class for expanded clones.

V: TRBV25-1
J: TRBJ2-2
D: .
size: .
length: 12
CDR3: CASKWDSGELFF
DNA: TGTGCCAGCAAGTGGGATTCCGGGGAGCTGTTTTTT

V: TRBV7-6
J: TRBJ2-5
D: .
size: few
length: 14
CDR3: CASSFLLYQETQYF
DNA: TGTGCCAGCAGCTTTTTGCTGTACCAAGAGACCCAGTACTTC

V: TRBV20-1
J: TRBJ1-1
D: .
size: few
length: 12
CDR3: CSASPENTEAFF
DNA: TGCAGTGCTAGTCCAGAGAACACTGAAGCTTTCTTT

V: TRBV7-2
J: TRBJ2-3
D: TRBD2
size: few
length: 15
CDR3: CASSFGGFPTDTQYF
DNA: TGTGCCAGCAGCTTCGGGGGGTTTCCCACAGATACGCAGTATTTT

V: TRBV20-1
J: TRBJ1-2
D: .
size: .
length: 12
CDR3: CSARVGGHGYTF
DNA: TGCAGTGCTAGGGTCGGAGGCCATGGCTACACCTTC

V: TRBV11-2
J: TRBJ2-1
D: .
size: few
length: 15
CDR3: CASSSADSGWNEQFF
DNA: TGTGCCAGCAGCTCAGCCGATAGCGGATGGAATGAGCAGTTCTTC

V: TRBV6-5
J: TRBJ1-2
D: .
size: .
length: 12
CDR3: CASREPGAGYTF
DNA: TGTGCCAGCAGGGAGCCGGGGGCTGGCTACACCTTC

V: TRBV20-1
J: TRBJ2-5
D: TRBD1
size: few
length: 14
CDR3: CSAIPTGLRETQYF
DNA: TGCAGTGCTATTCCGACAGGGTTACGAGAGACCCAGTACTTC

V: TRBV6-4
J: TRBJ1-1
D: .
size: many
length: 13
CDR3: CASSEQQGSEAFF
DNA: TGTGCCAGCAGTGAACAACAGGGCTCTGAAGCTTTCTTT

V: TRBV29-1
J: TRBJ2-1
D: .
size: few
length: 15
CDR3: CSFVGSVSSYNEQFF
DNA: TGCAGCTTCGTCGGTAGCGTGAGCTCCTACAATGAGCAGTTCTTC

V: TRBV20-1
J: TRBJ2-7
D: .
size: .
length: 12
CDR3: CSARDSPADQYF
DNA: TGCAGTGCTAGAGATTCGCCTGCCGACCAGTACTTC

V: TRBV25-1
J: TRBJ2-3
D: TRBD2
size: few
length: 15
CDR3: CASSDSGRAEWTQYF
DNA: TGTGCCAGCAGTGACAGCGGGAGGGCCGAGTGGACGCAGTATTTT

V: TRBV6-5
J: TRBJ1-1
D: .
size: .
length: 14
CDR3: CASSFDGMNTEAFF
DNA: TGTGCCAGCAGTTTTGACGGAATGAACACTGAAGCTTTCTTT

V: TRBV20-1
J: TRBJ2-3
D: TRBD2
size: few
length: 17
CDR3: CSAVASGGAGWRDTQYF
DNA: TGCAGTGCTGTTGCTAGCGGGGGGGCCGGTTGGCGAGATACGCAGTATTTT